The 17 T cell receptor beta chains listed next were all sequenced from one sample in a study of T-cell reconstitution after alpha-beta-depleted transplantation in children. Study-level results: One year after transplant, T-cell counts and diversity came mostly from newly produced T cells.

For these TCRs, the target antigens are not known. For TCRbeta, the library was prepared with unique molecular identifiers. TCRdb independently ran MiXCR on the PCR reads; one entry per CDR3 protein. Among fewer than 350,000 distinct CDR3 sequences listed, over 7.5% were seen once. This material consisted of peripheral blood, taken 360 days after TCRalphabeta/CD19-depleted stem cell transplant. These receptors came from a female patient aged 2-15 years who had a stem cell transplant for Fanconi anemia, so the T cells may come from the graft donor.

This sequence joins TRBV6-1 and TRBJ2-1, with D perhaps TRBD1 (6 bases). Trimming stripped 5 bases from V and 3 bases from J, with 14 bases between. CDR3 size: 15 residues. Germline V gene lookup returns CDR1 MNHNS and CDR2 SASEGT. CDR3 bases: TGTGCCAGCAGTCCCTCAAGGGGGAGCTACAATGAGCAGTTCTTC. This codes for CASSPSRGSYNEQFF.

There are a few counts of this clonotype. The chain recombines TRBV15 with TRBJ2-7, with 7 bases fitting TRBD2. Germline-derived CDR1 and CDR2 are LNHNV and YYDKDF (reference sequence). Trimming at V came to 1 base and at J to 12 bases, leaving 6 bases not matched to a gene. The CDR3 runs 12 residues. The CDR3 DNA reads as TGTGCCACCAGCAGAGGCGGGGGAGAGGGGTACTTC. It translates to CATSRGGGEGYF.

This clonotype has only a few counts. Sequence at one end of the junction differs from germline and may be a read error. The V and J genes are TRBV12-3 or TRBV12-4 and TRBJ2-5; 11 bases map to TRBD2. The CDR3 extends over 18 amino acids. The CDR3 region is CAISLVAGGPDFQETQYF. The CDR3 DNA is TGTGCCATCAGTTTAGTAGCGGGAGGGCCCGATTTCCAAGAGACCCAGTACTTC.

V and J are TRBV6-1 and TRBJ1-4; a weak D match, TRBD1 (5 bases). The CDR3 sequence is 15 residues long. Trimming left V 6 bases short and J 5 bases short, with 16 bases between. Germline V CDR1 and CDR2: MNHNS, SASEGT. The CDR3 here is CASRDARGGNEKLFF. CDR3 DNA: TGTGCCAGCAGGGACGCCCGGGGGGGGAATGAAAAACTGTTTTTT.

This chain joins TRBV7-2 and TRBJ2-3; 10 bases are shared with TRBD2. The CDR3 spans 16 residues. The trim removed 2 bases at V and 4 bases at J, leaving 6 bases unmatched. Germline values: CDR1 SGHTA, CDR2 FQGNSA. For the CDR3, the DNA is TGTGCCAGCAGCTTACATTTTCTAGCGGGAGCAGATACGCAGTATTTT. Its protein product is CASSLHFLAGADTQYF.

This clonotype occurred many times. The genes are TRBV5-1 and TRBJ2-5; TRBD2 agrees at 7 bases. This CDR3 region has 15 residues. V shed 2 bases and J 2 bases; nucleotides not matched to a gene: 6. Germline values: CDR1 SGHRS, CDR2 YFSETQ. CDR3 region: CASSLAGQGQETQYF. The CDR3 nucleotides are TGCGCCAGCAGCTTAGCGGGGCAAGGACAAGAGACCCAGTACTTC.

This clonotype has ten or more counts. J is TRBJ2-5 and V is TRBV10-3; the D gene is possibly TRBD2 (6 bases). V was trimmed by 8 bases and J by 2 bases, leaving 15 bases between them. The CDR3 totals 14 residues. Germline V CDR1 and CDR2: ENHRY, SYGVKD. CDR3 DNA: TGTGCCATCGGGGAAGGAGGGTTTCAAGAGACCCAGTACTTC. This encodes CAIGEGGFQETQYF.

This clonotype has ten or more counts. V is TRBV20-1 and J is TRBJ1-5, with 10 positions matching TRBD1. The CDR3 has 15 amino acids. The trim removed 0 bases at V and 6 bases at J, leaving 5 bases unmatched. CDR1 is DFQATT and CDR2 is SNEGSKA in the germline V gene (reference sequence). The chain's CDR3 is CSARDSGQGGQPQHF. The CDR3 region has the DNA TGCAGTGCTAGAGACAGCGGACAGGGGGGTCAGCCCCAGCATTTT.

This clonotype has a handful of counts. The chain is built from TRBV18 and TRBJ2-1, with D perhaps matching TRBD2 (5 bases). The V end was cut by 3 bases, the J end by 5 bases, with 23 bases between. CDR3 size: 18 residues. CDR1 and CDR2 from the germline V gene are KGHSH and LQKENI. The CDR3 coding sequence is TGTGCCAGCTCACCCGCGAACACGAGGGTCGTATTAAACAATGAGCAGTTCTTC. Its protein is CASSPANTRVVLNNEQFF.

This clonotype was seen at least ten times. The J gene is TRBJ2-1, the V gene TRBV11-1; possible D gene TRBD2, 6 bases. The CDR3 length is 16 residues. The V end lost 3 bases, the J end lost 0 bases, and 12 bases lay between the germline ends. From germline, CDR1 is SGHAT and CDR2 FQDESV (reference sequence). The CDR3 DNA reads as TGTGCCAGCAGCTTCCCGGGGGTATACTCCTACAATGAGCAGTTCTTC. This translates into CASSFPGVYSYNEQFF. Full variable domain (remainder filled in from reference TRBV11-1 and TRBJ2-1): EAEVAQSPRYKITEKSQAVAFWCDPISGHATLYWYRQILGQGPELLVQFQDESVVDDSQLPKDRFSAERLKGVDSTLKIQPAELGDSAMYLCASSFPGVYSYNEQFFGPGTRLTVL.

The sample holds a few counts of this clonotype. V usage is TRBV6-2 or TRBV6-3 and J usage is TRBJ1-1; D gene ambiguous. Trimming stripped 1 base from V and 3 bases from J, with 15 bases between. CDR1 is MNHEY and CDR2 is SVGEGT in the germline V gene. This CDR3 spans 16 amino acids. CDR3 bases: TGTGCCAGCAGTTACTTGAACAACCGCCGGCACACTGAAGCTTTCTTT. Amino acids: CASSYLNNRRHTEAFF.

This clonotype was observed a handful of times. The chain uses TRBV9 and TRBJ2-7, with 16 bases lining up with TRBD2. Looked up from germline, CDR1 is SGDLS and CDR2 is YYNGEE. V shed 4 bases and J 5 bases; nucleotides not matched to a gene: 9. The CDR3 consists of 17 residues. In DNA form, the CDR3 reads TGTGCCAGCAGCCCCGGGACTAGCGGGAGGGCCCCGGACGAGCAGTACTTC. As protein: CASSPGTSGRAPDEQYF. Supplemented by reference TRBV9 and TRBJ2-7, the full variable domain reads DSGVTQTPKHLITATGQRVTLRCSPRSGDLSVYWYQQSLDQGLQFLIQYYNGEERAKGNILERFSAQQFPDLHSELNLSSLELGDSALYFCASSPGTSGRAPDEQYFGPGTRLTVT.

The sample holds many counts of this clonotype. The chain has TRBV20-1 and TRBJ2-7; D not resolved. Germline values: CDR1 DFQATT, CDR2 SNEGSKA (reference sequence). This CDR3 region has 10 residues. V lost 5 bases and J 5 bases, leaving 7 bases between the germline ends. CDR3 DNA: TGCAGTGCTCGAAGGAACGAGCAGTACTTC. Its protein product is CSARRNEQYF.

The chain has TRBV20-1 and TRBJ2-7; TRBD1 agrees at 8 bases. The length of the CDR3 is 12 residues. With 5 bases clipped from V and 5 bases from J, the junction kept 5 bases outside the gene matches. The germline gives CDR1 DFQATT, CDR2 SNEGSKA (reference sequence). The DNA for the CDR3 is TGCAGTGCTGGACAGGGTCCCCACGAGCAGTACTTC. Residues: CSAGQGPHEQYF.

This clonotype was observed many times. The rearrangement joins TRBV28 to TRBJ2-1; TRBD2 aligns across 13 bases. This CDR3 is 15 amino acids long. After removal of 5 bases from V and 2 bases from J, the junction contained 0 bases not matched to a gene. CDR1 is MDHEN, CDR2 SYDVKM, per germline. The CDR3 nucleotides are TGTGCCAGCAGTGGGACTAGCGGGGCCTACAATGAGCAGTTCTTC. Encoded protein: CASSGTSGAYNEQFF.

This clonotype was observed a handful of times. The CDR3 loop reads CASSSQGQGLIKYF. The CDR3 bases are TGTGCCAGCAGCTCTCAGGGACAGGGGCTTATTAAGTACTTC. The chain couples TRBV7-9 to TRBJ2-7; 10 nucleotides match TRBD1. CDR3 length: 14 amino acids. The germline V gene has CDR1 SEHNR and CDR2 FQNEAQ (reference sequence). V was clipped by 4 bases and J by 11 bases; unmatched bases: 11.

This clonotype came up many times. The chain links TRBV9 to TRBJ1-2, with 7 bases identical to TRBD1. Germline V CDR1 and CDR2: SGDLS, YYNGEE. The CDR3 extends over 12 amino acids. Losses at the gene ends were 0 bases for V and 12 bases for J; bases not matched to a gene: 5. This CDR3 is CASSVVRGPNTF. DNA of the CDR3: TGTGCCAGCAGCGTAGTGAGGGGGCCTAACACCTTC.